The 29 T cell receptor beta chains reported below all come from one sample, sequenced in a study of cytomegalovirus exposure and HLA in healthy donors. The PCR made use of 60 Vbeta and 13 Jbeta primers. TCRdb's copy holds only in-frame clones and misses some; the assay was immunoSEQ multiplex PCR. The sample lists around 65,000 clones, about 80% occurring once. Sequencing was done on a sample of PBMCs. The receptors were sampled from a man between 50 and 59 years old in good health and CMV-seropositive.

This sequence joins TRBV4-2 and TRBJ2-2, with a possible D match to TRBD1 (6 bases). Germline CDR1 reads LGHNA; CDR2 reads YNFKEQ. This CDR3 contains 14 residues. Trimming cost V 2 bases and J 3 bases, with 7 bases left between them. The CDR3 protein is CASSQQGYTGELFF. The CDR3 region has the DNA TGTGCCAGCAGCCAACAGGGGTACACCGGGGAGCTGTTTTTT.

The gene calls are TRBV28 and TRBJ1-5; the D gene is possibly TRBD1 (5 bases). V was cut by 2 bases and J by 2 bases, with 16 bases left in between. Germline-derived CDR1 and CDR2 are MDHEN and SYDVKM. This CDR3 has 17 residues. CDR3 in amino acids: CASSLGALGGGNQPQHF. Here the CDR3 DNA reads TGTGCCAGCAGTTTAGGTGCCCTCGGGGGAGGCAATCAGCCCCAGCATTTT. Looking up the rest from reference TRBV28 and TRBJ1-5 gives the full variable domain: DVKVTQSSRYLVKRTGEKVFLECVQDMDHENMFWYRQDPGLGLRLIYFSYDVKMKEKGDIPEGYSVSREKKERFSLILESASTNQTSMYLCASSLGALGGGNQPQHFGDGTRLSIL.

V is TRBV19 and J is TRBJ1-1; D is unclear. The V gene's germline CDR1 is LNHDA and CDR2 SQIVND (reference sequence). The ends were cut back, 5 bases at V and 5 bases at J, with 18 bases in the middle. The CDR3 extends over 15 amino acids. The CDR3 sequence is CASSGGRAGATEAFF. CDR3 nucleotides: TGTGCCAGTAGTGGAGGCCGGGCGGGAGCGACTGAAGCTTTCTTT.

Comment on this clone: The junction does not match germline at one end; this may be a read error. The CDR3 protein is CATSCQGPSSYEQYF. The DNA of the CDR3 is TGTGCCACCAGCTGCCAGGGGCCCAGCTCCTACGAGCAGTACTTT. The chain uses TRBV9 and TRBJ2-7; D is perhaps TRBD1 (6 bases). Germline lookup yields CDR1 SGDLS and CDR2 YYNGEE. The CDR3 runs 15 residues.

The J gene is TRBJ1-3, the V gene TRBV9, with 8 bases lining up with TRBD1. Germline V gene lookup returns CDR1 SGDLS and CDR2 YYNGEE. Trimming took 5 bases from V and 2 from J; bases not matched to a gene: 6. This CDR3 comprises 15 residues. The CDR3 DNA reads TGTGCCAGCAGACCCCAGACAGGGGCTGGAAACACCATATATTTT. Translating it yields CASRPQTGAGNTIYF.

The chain uses TRBV9 and TRBJ2-2; possible D gene TRBD1, 6 bases. Deletions cut 6 bases from V and 2 bases from J, with 17 bases between. The CDR3 length is 16 residues. CDR1 and CDR2 from the germline V gene are SGDLS and YYNGEE. The CDR3 protein is CASTSRNRANTGELFF. For the CDR3, the DNA is TGTGCCAGCACCAGTAGAAACAGGGCAAACACCGGGGAGCTGTTTTTT.

V is TRBV6-6 and J is TRBJ2-7, with a possible D match to TRBD2 (5 bases). V lost 5 bases to trimming and J lost 4 bases, with 9 bases between them. This CDR3 contains 12 residues. CDR1 is MNHNY, CDR2 SVGAGI, per germline (reference sequence). The CDR3 region is CASSVPGYEQYF. The CDR3 DNA reads as TGTGCCAGCAGTGTCCCGGGGTACGAGCAGTACTTC.

V usage is TRBV7-2 and J usage is TRBJ1-6; 7 bases line up with TRBD1. J lost 9 bases, V lost 4 bases, and 18 bases had no gene match. The CDR3 contains 18 residues. CDR1 and CDR2 (germline): SGHTA, FQGNSA. The CDR3 sequence is CASSSEGARDLFGSPLHF. As DNA, the CDR3 is TGTGCCAGCAGCTCAGAGGGGGCCAGGGACCTATTTGGTTCACCCCTCCACTTT. Complete variable domain (other parts from reference TRBV7-2 and TRBJ1-6): GAGVSQSPSNKVTEKGKDVELRCDPISGHTALYWYRQSLGQGLEFLIYFQGNSAPDKSGLPSDRFSAERTGGSVSTLTIQRTQQEDSAVYLCASSSEGARDLFGSPLHFGNGTRLTVT.

This chain joins TRBV4-2 and TRBJ2-2; D may be TRBD1 (7 bases). This CDR3 has 16 residues. Germline CDR1 and CDR2: LGHNA and YNFKEQ. V was clipped by 2 bases and J by 2 bases, with 12 bases between them. The chain's CDR3 is CASSQSGGLNTGELFF. The CDR3 bases are TGTGCCAGCAGCCAATCAGGGGGGCTTAACACCGGGGAGCTGTTTTTT.

The chain couples TRBV11-2 to TRBJ2-1; tentatively, D is TRBD2 (6 bases). The ends were cut back, 5 bases at V and 7 bases at J, with 21 bases in the middle. The CDR3 is 16 residues long. Germline lookup yields CDR1 SGHAT and CDR2 FQNNGV. CDR3 bases: TGTGCCAGCAGCCCGATTGGGGCGGGATCTACGAATGAGCAGTTCTTC. It translates to CASSPIGAGSTNEQFF. Supplemented by reference TRBV11-2 and TRBJ2-1, the full variable domain reads EAGVAQSPRYKIIEKRQSVAFWCNPISGHATLYWYQQILGQGPKLLIQFQNNGVVDDSQLPKDRFSAERLKGVDSTLKIQPAKLEDSAVYLCASSPIGAGSTNEQFFGPGTRLTVL.

V is TRBV5-6 and J is TRBJ2-7; weak D call: TRBD1 (6 bases). Per the germline V gene, CDR1 is SGHDT and CDR2 is YYEEEE. V shed 0 bases and J shed 2 bases, with 15 bases lying between them. The CDR3 extends over 16 amino acids. The CDR3 loop reads CASSLGLQGKTYEQYF. Written as DNA, the CDR3 is TGTGCCAGCAGCTTGGGCCTACAGGGTAAAACCTACGAGCAGTACTTC.

In DNA form, the CDR3 reads TGCGCCAGCAGCCAAGCCCTCAGTGGAACGAGGTCACCCCTCCACTTT. Translating gives CASSQALSGTRSPLHF. The chain carries TRBV4-1 and TRBJ1-6; D unclear. The V and J ends lost 1 base and 10 bases respectively, with 17 bases between them. Per the germline V gene, CDR1 is MGHRA and CDR2 is YSYEKL. The CDR3 has 16 amino acids.

The rearrangement links TRBV7-9 to TRBJ2-4; D remains ambiguous. The ends were cut back, 4 bases at V and 0 bases at J, with 7 bases in the middle. Germline CDR1 and CDR2: SEHNR and FQNEAQ (reference sequence). The CDR3 is 14 amino acids. The CDR3 DNA reads TGTGCCAGCAGCTCTTTGTTAGCCAAAAACATTCAGTACTTC. Its protein is CASSSLLAKNIQYF.

This chain uses TRBV15 with TRBJ2-7, with 11 bases lining up with TRBD2. The V and J ends lost 0 bases and 7 bases, in that order; junction bases with no gene match: 11. The CDR3 totals 17 residues. Germline V gives CDR1 LNHNV, CDR2 YYDKDF (reference sequence). As DNA, the CDR3 is TGTGCCACCAGCAGAGAGAAGTCTAGCGGGGGGTTTGAGGAGCAGTACTTC. This codes for CATSREKSSGGFEEQYF.

A remark on this clone: Other DNA sequences in the sample encode the same CDR3. The chain combines TRBV7-9 with TRBJ2-5; TRBD2 matches at 15 bases. J was trimmed by 4 bases and V by 6 bases; bases with no gene match: 15. This CDR3 has 19 amino acids. Germline V gene data show CDR1 as SEHNR and CDR2 as FQNEAQ (reference sequence). The CDR3 bases are TGTGCCAGCAGTCCAGGGACTAGCGGGGGGACTGTATGGAGAGAGACCCAGTACTTC. Translated: CASSPGTSGGTVWRETQYF.

The chain uses TRBV12-5 and TRBJ2-1; tentative D call: TRBD2 (7 bases). CDR1 is LGHNT and CDR2 is FRNRAP in the germline V gene. The CDR3 runs to 16 residues. With 0 bases removed from V and 4 bases from J, the gap between germline ends came to 13 bases. The CDR3 here is CASGLVGGARYNEQFF. DNA for the CDR3: TGTGCTAGTGGTTTGGTAGGGGGGGCACGGTACAATGAGCAGTTCTTC.

On this clone: One end of the junction does not line up with germline, which may come from a read error. The rearrangement links TRBV7-9 to TRBJ2-1, with a weak D call TRBD2 (5 bases). CDR3 length: 14 amino acids. Germline CDR1 is SEHNR and CDR2 is FQNEAQ (reference sequence). The CDR3 coding sequence is TGTGCCAGCAGCTTAGCGGAGGCGGGTCCCAGCACGGTCTTC. Translation: CASSLAEAGPSTVF.

This clone has just a few counts. This chain links TRBV6-6 with TRBJ1-6, with TRBD1 identical over 8 bases. Germline V gene lookup returns CDR1 MNHNY and CDR2 SVGAGI (reference sequence). This CDR3 comprises 14 residues. The V segment lost 10 bases and the J segment 3 bases; nucleotides outside the gene matches: 5. The CDR3 loop is CATEQGDYNSPLHF. Here the CDR3 DNA reads TGTGCCACGGAACAGGGGGACTATAATTCACCCCTCCACTTT.

The chain recombines TRBV11-2 with TRBJ2-1; D may be TRBD1 (6 bases). CDR1 is SGHAT and CDR2 is FQNNGV in the germline V gene. The CDR3 totals 14 residues. The germline V and J ends were trimmed by 3 bases and 3 bases, with 9 bases remaining between them. CDR3 in DNA: TGTGCCAGCAGCTTCACAGGGCTCTACAATGAGCAGTTCTTC. This sequence encodes CASSFTGLYNEQFF.

The rearrangement joins TRBV29-1 to TRBJ2-2; the D is unclear. The CDR3 consists of 12 residues. V was pared by 7 bases and J by 5 bases, with 11 bases between. The germline V gene has CDR1 SQVTM and CDR2 ANQGSEA. The CDR3 spells CSAWSGTGELFF. The CDR3, as DNA: TGCAGCGCCTGGTCCGGGACCGGGGAGCTGTTTTTT.

This chain joins TRBV6-5 and TRBJ2-3; TRBD2 aligns across 9 bases. V lost 11 bases, J lost 6 bases, and 9 bases stayed unmatched. The CDR3 sequence is 13 residues long. Germline CDR1 and CDR2: MNHEY and SVGAGI. CDR3 nucleotide sequence: TGTGCCGCCAGTAGCGGGAGCGCGGATACGCAGTATTTT. Translated, it gives CAASSGSADTQYF.

The chain employs TRBV19 and TRBJ2-7; TRBD1 matches at 8 bases. The CDR3 covers 14 residues. Germline lookup yields CDR1 LNHDA and CDR2 SQIVND (reference sequence). The V and J ends lost 3 bases and 3 bases, in that order; junction bases with no gene match: 4. CDR3 nucleotides: TGTGCCAGTAGTATGAGACAGGGGAACTACGAGCAGTACTTC. Translating it yields CASSMRQGNYEQYF.

This clone was recorded a few times. This chain links TRBV13 with TRBJ2-7; possibly TRBD1 for D (6 bases). The CDR3 is 14 residues long. The germline V and J ends were trimmed by 2 bases and 2 bases, with 10 bases remaining between them. CDR1 is PRHDT, CDR2 FYEKMQ, per germline (reference sequence). The CDR3 region has the DNA TGTGCCAGCAGCTTAAAGGACAGCCCCTACGAGCAGTACTTC. Translating gives CASSLKDSPYEQYF. The variable domain in full, completed from reference TRBV13 and TRBJ2-7, reads AAGVIQSPRHLIKEKRETATLKCYPIPRHDTVYWYQQGPGQDPQFLISFYEKMQSDKGSIPDRFSAQQFSDYHSELNMSSLELGDSALYFCASSLKDSPYEQYFGPGTRLTVT.

This clone was counted only a few times. V and J are TRBV18 and TRBJ1-6; D unresolved. The CDR3 totals 12 residues. V lost 3 bases and J 12 bases, leaving 9 bases between the germline ends. The germline V gene encodes CDR1 KGHSH and CDR2 LQKENI. The CDR3 loop reads CASSPSTGPLHF. CDR3 coding DNA: TGTGCCAGCTCACCGTCCACGGGACCCCTCCACTTT.

This clone was observed a single time. The chain recombines TRBV27 with TRBJ2-3, with TRBD2 matching over 7 bases. The CDR3 sequence is 15 residues long. Germline CDR1 reads MNHEY; CDR2 reads SMNVEV (reference sequence). V lost 7 bases to trimming and J lost 2 bases; unmatched junction nucleotides: 9. As DNA, the CDR3 is TGTGCCAGCAACCCAAGGGGAGGGATCACAGATACGCAGTATTTT. As protein: CASNPRGGITDTQYF.

This rearrangement joins TRBV6-5 to TRBJ2-1; D gene unclear. With 4 bases removed from V and 10 bases from J, the gap between germline ends came to 8 bases. This CDR3 contains 11 residues. Germline V gene data show CDR1 as MNHEY and CDR2 as SVGAGI. The CDR3 protein is CASSSYYEQFF. CDR3 bases: TGTGCCAGCAGTTCCTACTACGAGCAGTTCTTC.

The chain recombines TRBV15 with TRBJ2-7, with 7 bases lining up with TRBD1. CDR3 size: 15 residues. Germline trimming cut 3 bases from V and 3 bases from J; bases unmatched to any gene: 8. Germline V CDR1 and CDR2: LNHNV, YYDKDF (reference sequence). CDR3: CATSRTRDRFYEQYF. The DNA for the CDR3 is TGTGCCACCAGCAGGACCAGGGACAGATTCTACGAGCAGTACTTC. Looking up the rest from reference TRBV15 and TRBJ2-7 gives the full variable domain: DAMVIQNPRYQVTQFGKPVTLSCSQTLNHNVMYWYQQKSSQAPKLLFHYYDKDFNNEADTPDNFQSRRPNTSFCFLDIRSPGLGDTAMYLCATSRTRDRFYEQYFGPGTRLTVT.

The J gene is TRBJ1-2, the V gene TRBV7-9; 7 bases map to TRBD1. The V gene end was trimmed by 2 bases and the J gene end by 8 bases; junction bases not matched to a gene: 11. Germline V gene sequence: CDR1 SEHNR, CDR2 FQNEAQ (reference sequence). This CDR3 is 15 amino acids long. CDR3 bases: TGTGCCAGCAGCTTATCAGGGGGAATAACTATAGGCTACACCTTC. Protein: CASSLSGGITIGYTF. The entire variable domain, with the rest obtained from reference TRBV7-9 and TRBJ1-2, is as follows: DTGVSQNPRHKITKRGQNVTFRCDPISEHNRLYWYRQTLGQGPEFLTYFQNEAQLEKSRLLSDRFSAERPKGSFSTLEIQRTEQGDSAMYLCASSLSGGITIGYTFGSGTRLTVV.

This chain connects TRBV5-1 to TRBJ1-6, with D maybe TRBD1 (6 bases). Germline lookup yields CDR1 SGHRS and CDR2 YFSETQ. The CDR3 runs to 14 residues. Trimming removed 1 base from V and 11 bases from J, with 13 bases in between. CDR3 coding DNA: TGCGCCAGCAGCTTGTCGGGGGGCACTACACCCCTCCACTTT. Its translation: CASSLSGGTTPLHF.